Listed here is a single TCR beta chain. The data are from a study of blood T cells in healthy people across ages. Study overall: Roughly one uniquely barcoded beta molecule per two T cells was captured.

Through a sample-barcoded 5' primer and a J-beta primer mix, a second PCR was run for roughly 6 to 11 cycles. One entry per CDR3 protein results from TCRdb running MiXCR on the 5' RACE reads. Counted here are around 650,000 distinct CDR3 sequences, 32% occurring once; the ten biggest clones make up 15% to 19%. The CDR3 sequence is 16 residues long. From germline, CDR1 is SGHAT and CDR2 FQNNGV. The V end lost 5 bases, the J end lost 0 bases, and 17 bases lay between the germline ends. The specimen sequenced was blood. This TCR derives from a woman at least 80 years old in good health. The chain joins TRBV11-2 to TRBJ2-7; the D gene is possibly TRBD2 (6 bases). CDR3: CASSQSSGGLSYEQYF. CDR3 in DNA: TGTGCCAGCAGCCAATCCTCCGGGGGACTCTCCTACGAGCAGTACTTC.